This T cell receptor (beta chain) was recovered during a study of blood T cell repertoires in COVID-19. For the study at large: Whether acute or convalescent, the COVID-19 samples came from the United States, Italy and Spain.

The repertoire was sequenced with immunoSEQ multiplex PCR; TCRdb's copy has only in-frame clones and lacks some. Among some 330,000 clones listed, roughly four fifths were seen once. The age range of participants was 18 to 89 years, with residence in about two dozen US areas. In assigning cohorts, the study relied on participant-reported clinical history. Before being deemed recovered, Cohort 3 donors had two negative PCRs, clearance, or symptom resolution. V shed 9 bases, J shed 4 bases, and the junction held 6 bases outside the gene matches. The germline V gene has CDR1 WNHNN and CDR2 SYGVQD (reference sequence). The CDR3 is 14 residues long.

Specimen: PBMCs or T cells enriched from blood (not recorded which). The receptor was derived from a woman in her forties or fifties who had recovered from COVID-19. The genes are TRBV10-1 and TRBJ2-3; 11 positions match TRBD2. The CDR3 sequence: CARTSGSRSDTQYF. As DNA, the CDR3 is TGCGCCAGAACTAGCGGGAGTAGGTCAGATACGCAGTATTTT.